Presented here are 3 T cell receptor beta chains from one specimen sequenced in a study of cytomegalovirus exposure and HLA in healthy donors. PCR employed 60 Vbeta and 13 Jbeta primers. Clones were sequenced by immunoSEQ multiplex PCR, and TCRdb holds only the in-frame ones, with some missing. The sample consists of some 120,000 clones, roughly four fifths of them appearing once. Sequences were obtained from PBMCs. These TCRs come from a man aged 18-30 years in good health and CMV-seronegative.

The chain carries TRBV5-6 and TRBJ2-1; 7 positions agree with TRBD1. CDR1 and CDR2 (germline): SGHDT, YYEEEE. The CDR3 has 16 amino acids. V was clipped by 2 bases and J by 3 bases; unmatched bases: 8. Here the CDR3 DNA reads TGTGCCAGCAGCTTACTCCCCGGGACAGACTACAATGAGCAGTTCTTC. Translated, it gives CASSLLPGTDYNEQFF.

The rearrangement links TRBV7-9 to TRBJ2-2; 9 positions match TRBD1. After removal of 5 bases from V and 0 bases from J, the junction contained 4 bases not matched to a gene. This CDR3 has 16 amino acids. From germline, CDR1 is SEHNR and CDR2 FQNEAQ (reference sequence). The CDR3 spells CASSARQGANTGELFF. The CDR3 coding sequence is TGTGCCAGCAGCGCACGACAGGGGGCGAACACCGGGGAGCTGTTTTTT.

This clone was seen only a few times. This chain uses TRBV5-1 with TRBJ1-4, with D possibly being TRBD1 (5 bases). The CDR3 sequence is 14 residues long. Germline V gene sequence: CDR1 SGHRS, CDR2 YFSETQ. The V gene lost 4 bases and the J gene lost 3 bases, with 10 bases spanning the gap. CDR3 sequence (DNA): TGCGCCAGCAGCCCAGGGTTAGCTAATGAAAAACTGTTTTTT. Encoded protein: CASSPGLANEKLFF.